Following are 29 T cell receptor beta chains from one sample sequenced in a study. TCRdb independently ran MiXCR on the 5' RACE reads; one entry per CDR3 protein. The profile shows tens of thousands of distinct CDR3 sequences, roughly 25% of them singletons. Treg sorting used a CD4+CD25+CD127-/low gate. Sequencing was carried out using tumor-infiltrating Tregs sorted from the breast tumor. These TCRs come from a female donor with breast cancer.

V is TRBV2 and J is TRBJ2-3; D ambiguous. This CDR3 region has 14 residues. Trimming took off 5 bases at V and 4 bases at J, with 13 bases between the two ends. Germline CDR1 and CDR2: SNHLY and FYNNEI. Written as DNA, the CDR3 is TGTGCCAGCAGTTTGGCCCTTCAGTCAGATACGCAGTATTTT. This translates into CASSLALQSDTQYF. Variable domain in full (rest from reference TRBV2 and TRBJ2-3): EPEVTQTPSHQVTQMGQEVILRCVPISNHLYFYWYRQILGQKVEFLVSFYNNEISEKSEIFDDQFSVERPDGSNFTLKIRSTKLEDSAMYFCASSLALQSDTQYFGPGTRLTVL.

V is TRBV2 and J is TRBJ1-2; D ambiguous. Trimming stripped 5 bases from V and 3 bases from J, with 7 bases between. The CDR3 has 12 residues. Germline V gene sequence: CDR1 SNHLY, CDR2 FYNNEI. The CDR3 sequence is CASSPSDYGYTF. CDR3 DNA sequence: TGTGCCAGCAGTCCAAGCGACTATGGCTACACCTTC.

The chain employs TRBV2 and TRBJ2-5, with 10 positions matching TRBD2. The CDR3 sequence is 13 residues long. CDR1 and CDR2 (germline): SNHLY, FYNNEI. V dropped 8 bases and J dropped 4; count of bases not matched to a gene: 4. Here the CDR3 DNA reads TGTGCCAGCGAAGCTAGCGGGAGAGAGACCCAGTACTTC. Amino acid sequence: CASEASGRETQYF.

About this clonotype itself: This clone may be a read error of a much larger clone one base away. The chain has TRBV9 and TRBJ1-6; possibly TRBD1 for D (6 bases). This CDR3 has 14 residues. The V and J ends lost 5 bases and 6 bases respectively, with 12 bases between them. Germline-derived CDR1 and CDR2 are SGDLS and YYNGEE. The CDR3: CASRVGQFNSPLHF. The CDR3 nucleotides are TGTGCCAGCAGAGTCGGACAGTTTAATTCACCCCTCCACTTT.

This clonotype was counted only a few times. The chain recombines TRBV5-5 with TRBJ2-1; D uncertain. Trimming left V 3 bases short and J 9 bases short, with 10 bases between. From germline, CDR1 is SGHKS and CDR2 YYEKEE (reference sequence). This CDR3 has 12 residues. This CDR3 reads CASSSPPPEQFF. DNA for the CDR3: TGTGCCAGCAGCTCTCCCCCCCCTGAGCAGTTCTTC.

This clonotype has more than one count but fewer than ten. The CDR3 region is CASSIRLGFEQYF. Here the CDR3 DNA reads TGTGCCAGTAGTATAAGGCTAGGGTTCGAGCAGTACTTC. The V gene is TRBV19, the J gene TRBJ2-7; no firm D call. Germline CDR1 LNHDA, CDR2 SQIVND (reference sequence). V lost 2 bases, J lost 6 bases, and 11 bases lay in between. The CDR3 spans 13 residues.

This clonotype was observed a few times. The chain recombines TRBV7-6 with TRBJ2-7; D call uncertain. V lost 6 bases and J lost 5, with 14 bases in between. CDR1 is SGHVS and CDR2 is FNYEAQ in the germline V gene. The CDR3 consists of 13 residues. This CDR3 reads CASSPDPQNEQYF. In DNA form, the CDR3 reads TGTGCCAGCAGTCCTGACCCCCAGAACGAGCAGTACTTC.

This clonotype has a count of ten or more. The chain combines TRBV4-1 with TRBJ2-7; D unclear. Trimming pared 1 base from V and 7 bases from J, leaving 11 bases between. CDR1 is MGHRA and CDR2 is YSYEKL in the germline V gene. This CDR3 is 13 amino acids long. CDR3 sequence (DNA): TGCGCCAGCAGCCAAGCGCCTATAGAGGAGCAGTACTTC. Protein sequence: CASSQAPIEEQYF.

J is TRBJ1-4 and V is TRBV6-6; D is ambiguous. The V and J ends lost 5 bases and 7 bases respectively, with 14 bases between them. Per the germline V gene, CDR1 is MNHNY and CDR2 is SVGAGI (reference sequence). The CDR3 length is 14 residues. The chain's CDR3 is CASSGSTVGEKLFF. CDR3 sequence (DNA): TGTGCCAGCAGTGGGAGTACAGTGGGTGAAAAACTGTTTTTT.

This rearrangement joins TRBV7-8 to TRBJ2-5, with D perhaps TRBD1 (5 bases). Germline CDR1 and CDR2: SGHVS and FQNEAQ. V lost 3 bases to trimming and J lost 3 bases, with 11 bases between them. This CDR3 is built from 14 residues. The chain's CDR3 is CASSFRDRKETQYF. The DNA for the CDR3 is TGTGCCAGCAGCTTTCGTGACAGAAAAGAGACCCAGTACTTC. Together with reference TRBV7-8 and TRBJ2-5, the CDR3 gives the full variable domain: GAGVSQSPRYKVAKRGQDVALRCDPISGHVSLFWYQQALGQGPEFLTYFQNEAQLDKSGLPSDRFFAERPEGSVSTLKIQRTQQEDSAVYLCASSFRDRKETQYFGPGTRLLVL.

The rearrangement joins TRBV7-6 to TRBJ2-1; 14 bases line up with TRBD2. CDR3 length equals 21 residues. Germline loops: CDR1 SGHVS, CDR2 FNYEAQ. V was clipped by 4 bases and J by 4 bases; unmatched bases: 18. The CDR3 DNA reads TGTGCCAGCAGCTCCGGGGTATTAGGGACTAGCGGGGGCACCTATTACAATGAGCAGTTCTTC. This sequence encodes CASSSGVLGTSGGTYYNEQFF.

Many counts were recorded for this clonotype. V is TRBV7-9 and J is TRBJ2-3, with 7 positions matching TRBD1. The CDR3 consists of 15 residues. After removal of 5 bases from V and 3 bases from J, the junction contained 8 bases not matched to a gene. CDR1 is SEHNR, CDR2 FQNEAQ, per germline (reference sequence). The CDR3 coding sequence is TGTGCCAGCAGCCAGCCGACAGGGTTGACAGATACGCAGTATTTT. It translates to CASSQPTGLTDTQYF.

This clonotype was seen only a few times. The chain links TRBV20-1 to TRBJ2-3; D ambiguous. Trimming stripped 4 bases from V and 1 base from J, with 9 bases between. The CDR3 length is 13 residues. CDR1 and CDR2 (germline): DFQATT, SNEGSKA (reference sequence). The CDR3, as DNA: TGCAGTGCTAATCTACTTGGCACAGATACGCAGTATTTT. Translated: CSANLLGTDTQYF.

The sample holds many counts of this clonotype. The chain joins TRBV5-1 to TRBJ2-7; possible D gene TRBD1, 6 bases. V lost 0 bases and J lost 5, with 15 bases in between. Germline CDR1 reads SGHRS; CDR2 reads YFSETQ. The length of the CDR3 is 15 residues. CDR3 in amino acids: CASSLAPTGINEQYF. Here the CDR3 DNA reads TGCGCCAGCAGCTTGGCTCCCACAGGGATCAACGAGCAGTACTTC.

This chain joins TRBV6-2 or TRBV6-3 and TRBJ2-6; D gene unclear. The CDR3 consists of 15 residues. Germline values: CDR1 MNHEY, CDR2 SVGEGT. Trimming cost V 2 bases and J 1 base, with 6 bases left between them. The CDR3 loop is CASSYRVSGANVLTF. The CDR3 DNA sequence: TGTGCCAGCAGTTACAGGGTTTCTGGGGCCAACGTCCTGACTTTC.

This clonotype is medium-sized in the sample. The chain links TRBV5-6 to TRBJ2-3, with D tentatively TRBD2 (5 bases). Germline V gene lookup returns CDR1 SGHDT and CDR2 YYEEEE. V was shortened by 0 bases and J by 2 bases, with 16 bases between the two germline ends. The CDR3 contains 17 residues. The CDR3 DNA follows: TGTGCCAGCAGCTTGGTTAGCTCTTCGGGAAACACAGATACGCAGTATTTT. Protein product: CASSLVSSSGNTDTQYF.

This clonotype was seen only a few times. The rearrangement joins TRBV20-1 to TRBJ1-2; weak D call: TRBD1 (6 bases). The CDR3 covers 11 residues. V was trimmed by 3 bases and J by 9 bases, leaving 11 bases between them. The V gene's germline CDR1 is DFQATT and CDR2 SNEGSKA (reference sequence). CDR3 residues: CSASPGHRYTF. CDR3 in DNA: TGCAGTGCTAGCCCGGGACATCGCTACACCTTC.

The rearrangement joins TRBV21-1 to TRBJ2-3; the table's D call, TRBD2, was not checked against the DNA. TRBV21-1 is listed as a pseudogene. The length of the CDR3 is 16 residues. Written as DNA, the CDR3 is TGTGCCAGCGGCAAAGACTTTCGCGGGGTTGTAGATACGCAGTATTTT. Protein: CASGKDFRGVVDTQYF.

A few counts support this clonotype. The CDR3 sequence: CASTNGAIDTYEQYF. In DNA form, the CDR3 reads TGTGCCAGCACTAACGGGGCCATTGATACGTACGAGCAGTACTTC. The chain recombines TRBV6-1 with TRBJ2-7; the D gene could be TRBD1 or TRBD2 (5 bases each). V dropped 7 bases and J dropped 4 bases, with 20 bases sitting between them. The CDR3 runs 15 residues. The germline V gene has CDR1 MNHNS and CDR2 SASEGT.

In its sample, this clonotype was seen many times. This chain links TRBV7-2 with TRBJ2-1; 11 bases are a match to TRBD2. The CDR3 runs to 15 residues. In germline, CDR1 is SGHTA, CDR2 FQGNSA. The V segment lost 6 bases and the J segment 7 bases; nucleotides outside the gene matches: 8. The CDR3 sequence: CASSMGLAEINEQFF. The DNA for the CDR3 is TGTGCCAGCAGTATGGGACTAGCGGAAATTAATGAGCAGTTCTTC.

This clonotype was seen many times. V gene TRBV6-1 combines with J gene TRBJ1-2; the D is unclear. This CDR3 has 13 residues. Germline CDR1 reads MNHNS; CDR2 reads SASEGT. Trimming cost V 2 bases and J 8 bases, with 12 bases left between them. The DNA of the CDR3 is TGTGCCAGCAGTGAACCCATACGTCGAGGCTACACCTTC. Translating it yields CASSEPIRRGYTF.

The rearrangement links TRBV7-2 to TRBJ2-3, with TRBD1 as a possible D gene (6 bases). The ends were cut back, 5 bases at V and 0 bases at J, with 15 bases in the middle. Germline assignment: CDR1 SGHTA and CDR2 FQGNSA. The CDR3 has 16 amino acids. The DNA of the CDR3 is TGTGCCAGCAGCCCTTCCACAGGGTACAGCACAGATACGCAGTATTTT. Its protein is CASSPSTGYSTDTQYF.

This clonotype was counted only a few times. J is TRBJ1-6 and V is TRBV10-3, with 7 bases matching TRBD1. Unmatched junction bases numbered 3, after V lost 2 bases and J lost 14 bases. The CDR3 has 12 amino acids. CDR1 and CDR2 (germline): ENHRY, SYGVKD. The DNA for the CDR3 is TGTGCCATCAGTGAGATACAGGGGTCCCTCCACTTT. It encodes CAISEIQGSLHF.

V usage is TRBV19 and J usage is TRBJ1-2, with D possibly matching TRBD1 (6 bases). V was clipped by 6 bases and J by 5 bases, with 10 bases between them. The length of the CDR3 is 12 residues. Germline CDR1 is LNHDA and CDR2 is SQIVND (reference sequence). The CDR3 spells CASSLTGYGYTF. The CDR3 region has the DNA TGTGCCAGTAGCCTGACAGGATATGGCTACACCTTC.

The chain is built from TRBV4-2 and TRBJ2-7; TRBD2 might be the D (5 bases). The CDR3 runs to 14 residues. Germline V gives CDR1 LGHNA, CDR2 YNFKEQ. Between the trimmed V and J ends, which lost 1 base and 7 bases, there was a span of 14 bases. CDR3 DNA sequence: TGTGCCAGCAGCCAAGGAGCGGAGAGTGCGGAGCAGTACTTC. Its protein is CASSQGAESAEQYF.

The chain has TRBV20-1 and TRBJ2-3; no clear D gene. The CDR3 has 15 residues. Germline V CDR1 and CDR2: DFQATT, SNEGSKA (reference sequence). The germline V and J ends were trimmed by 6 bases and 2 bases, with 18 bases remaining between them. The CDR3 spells CSADAVDAYTDTQYF. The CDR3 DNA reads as TGCAGTGCCGACGCAGTGGACGCCTACACAGATACGCAGTATTTT.

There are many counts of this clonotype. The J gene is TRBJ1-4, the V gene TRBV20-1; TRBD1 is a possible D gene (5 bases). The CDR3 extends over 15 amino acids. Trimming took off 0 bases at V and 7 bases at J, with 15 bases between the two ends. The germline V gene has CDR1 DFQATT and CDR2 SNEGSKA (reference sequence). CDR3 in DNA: TGCAGTGCTAGAGATAGTACAGGAGTGGGTGAAAAACTGTTTTTT. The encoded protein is CSARDSTGVGEKLFF.

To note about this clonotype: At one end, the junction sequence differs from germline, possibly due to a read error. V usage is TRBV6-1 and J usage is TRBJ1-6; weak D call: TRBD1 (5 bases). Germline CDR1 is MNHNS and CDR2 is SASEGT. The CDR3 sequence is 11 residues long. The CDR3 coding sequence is TGCGCCAGCAGTGAAGGGGTATCCCCCCACTTT. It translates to CASSEGVSPHF.

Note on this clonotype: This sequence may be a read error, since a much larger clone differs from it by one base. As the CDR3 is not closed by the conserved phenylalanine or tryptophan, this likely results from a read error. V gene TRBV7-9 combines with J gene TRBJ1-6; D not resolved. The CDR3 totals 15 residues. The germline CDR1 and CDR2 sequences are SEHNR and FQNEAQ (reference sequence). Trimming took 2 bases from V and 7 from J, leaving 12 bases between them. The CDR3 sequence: CASSLPGDSNSPLHS. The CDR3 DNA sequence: TGTGCCAGCAGCTTACCCGGGGATTCGAATTCACCCCTCCACTCT.